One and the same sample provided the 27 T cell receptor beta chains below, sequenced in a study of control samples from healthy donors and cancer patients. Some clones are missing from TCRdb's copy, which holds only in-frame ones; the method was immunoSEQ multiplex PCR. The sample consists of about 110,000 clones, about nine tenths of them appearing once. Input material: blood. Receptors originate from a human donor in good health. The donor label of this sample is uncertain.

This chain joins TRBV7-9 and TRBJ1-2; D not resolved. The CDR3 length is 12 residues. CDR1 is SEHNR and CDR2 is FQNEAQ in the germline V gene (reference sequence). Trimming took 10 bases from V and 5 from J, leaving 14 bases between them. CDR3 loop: CAIQSSFYGYTF. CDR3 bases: TGTGCCATCCAATCGAGCTTTTATGGCTACACCTTC.

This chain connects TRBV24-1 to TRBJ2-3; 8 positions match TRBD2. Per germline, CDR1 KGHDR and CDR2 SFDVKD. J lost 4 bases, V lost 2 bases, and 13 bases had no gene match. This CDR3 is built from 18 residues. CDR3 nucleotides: TGTGCCACCAGTGATTCACGTAGCAACGGGGGGGCATCAGATACGCAGTATTTT. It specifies CATSDSRSNGGASDTQYF.

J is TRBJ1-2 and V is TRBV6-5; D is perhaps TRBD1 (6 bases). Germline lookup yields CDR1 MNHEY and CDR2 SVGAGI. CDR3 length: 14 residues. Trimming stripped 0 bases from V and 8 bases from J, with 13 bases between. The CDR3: CASSYSLEGGGYTF. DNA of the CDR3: TGTGCCAGCAGTTACTCCCTAGAAGGGGGGGGCTACACCTTC.

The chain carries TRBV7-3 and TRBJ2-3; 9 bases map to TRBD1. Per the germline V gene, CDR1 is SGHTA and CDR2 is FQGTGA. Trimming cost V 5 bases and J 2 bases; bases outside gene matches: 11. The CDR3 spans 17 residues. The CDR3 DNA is TGTGCCAGCAGCCAAGCCACAGGGGGCCCCCACACAGATACGCAGTATTTT. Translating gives CASSQATGGPHTDTQYF.

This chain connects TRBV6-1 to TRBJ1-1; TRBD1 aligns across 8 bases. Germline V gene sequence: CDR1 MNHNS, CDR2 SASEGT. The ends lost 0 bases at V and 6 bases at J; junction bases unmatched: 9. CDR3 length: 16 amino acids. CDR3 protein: CASSEARDRGWPEAFF. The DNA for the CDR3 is TGTGCCAGCAGTGAAGCGCGAGACAGGGGATGGCCTGAAGCTTTCTTT.

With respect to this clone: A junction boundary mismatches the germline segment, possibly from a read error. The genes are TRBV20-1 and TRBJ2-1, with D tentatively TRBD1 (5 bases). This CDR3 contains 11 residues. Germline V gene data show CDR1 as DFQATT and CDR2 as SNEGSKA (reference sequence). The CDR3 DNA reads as TGCAGTGCTAGAGCAGGAACAGGTAGAATCTTC. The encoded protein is CSARAGTGRIF.

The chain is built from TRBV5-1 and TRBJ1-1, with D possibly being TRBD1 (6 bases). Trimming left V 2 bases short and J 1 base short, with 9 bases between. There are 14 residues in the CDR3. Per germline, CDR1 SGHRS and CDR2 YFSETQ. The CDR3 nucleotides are TGCGCCAGCAGCTTACAGGGTTGGAACACTGAAGCTTTCTTT. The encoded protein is CASSLQGWNTEAFF.

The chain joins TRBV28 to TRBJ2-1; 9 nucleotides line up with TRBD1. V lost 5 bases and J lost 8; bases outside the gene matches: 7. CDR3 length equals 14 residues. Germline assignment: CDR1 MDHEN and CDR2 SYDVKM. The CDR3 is CASSPTGGSYEQFF. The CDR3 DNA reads TGTGCCAGCAGTCCGACAGGGGGATCTTATGAGCAGTTCTTC.

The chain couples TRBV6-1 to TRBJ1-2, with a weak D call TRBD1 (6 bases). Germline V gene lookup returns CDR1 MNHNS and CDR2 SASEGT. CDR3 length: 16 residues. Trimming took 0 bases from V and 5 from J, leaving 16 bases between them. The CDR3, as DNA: TGTGCCAGCAGTGAAGCTCTGGGGGGCGATTGGTATGGCTACACCTTC. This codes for CASSEALGGDWYGYTF.

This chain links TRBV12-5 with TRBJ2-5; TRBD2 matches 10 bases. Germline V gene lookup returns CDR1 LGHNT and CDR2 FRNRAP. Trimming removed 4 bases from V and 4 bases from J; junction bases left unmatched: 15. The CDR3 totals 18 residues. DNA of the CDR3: TGTGCTAGTGGTTCATGGACTAGCGGAATCCGGGATGGAGAGACCCAGTACTTC. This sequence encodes CASGSWTSGIRDGETQYF.

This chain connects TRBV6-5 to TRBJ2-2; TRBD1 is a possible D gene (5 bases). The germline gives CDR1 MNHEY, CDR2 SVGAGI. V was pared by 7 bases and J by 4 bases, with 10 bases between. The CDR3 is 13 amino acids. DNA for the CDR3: TGTGCCAGCACCCCAGGGTCCACCGGGGAGCTGTTTTTT. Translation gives CASTPGSTGELFF.

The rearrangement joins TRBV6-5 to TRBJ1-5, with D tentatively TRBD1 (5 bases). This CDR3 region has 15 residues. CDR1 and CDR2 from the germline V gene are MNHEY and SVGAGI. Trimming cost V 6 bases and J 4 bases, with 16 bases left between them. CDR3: CASSREGSTNQPQHF. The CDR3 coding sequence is TGTGCCAGCAGCAGGGAGGGTTCCACGAATCAGCCCCAGCATTTT.

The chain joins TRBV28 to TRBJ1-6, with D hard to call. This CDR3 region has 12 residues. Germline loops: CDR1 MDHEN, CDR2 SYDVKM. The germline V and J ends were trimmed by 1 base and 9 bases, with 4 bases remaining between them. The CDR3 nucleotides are TGTGCCAGCAGTTTATACGGTTCACCCCTCCACTTT. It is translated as CASSLYGSPLHF.

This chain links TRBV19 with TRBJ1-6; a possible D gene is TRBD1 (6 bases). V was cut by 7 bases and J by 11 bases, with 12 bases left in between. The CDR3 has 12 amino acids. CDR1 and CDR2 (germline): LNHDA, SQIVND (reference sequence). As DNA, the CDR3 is TGTGCCAGTAAGCAGGGGCGGACACCCCTCCACTTT. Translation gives CASKQGRTPLHF.

The CDR3 is CASSGRGSSYNSPLHF. The CDR3, as DNA: TGTGCCAGCAGCGGCAGGGGAAGCTCCTATAATTCACCCCTCCACTTT. The genes are TRBV3-1 (or the pseudogene TRBV3-2) and TRBJ1-6; possible D gene TRBD1, 6 bases. There are 16 residues in the CDR3. CDR1 is LGHDT, CDR2 YNNKEL, per germline (reference sequence). With 5 bases removed from V and 0 bases from J, the gap between germline ends came to 11 bases.

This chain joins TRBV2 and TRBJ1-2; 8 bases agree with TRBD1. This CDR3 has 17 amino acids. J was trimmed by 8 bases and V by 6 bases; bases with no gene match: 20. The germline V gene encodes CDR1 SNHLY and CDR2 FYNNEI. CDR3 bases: TGTGCCAGCAGCCAACCGACGGACAGGGCGTGGGCATACGGCTACACCTTC. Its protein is CASSQPTDRAWAYGYTF.

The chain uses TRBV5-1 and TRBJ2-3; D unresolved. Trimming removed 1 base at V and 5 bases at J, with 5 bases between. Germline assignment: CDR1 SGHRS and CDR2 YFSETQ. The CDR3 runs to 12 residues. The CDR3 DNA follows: TGCGCCAGCAGCTTGTTCGGAGATACGCAGTATTTT. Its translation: CASSLFGDTQYF. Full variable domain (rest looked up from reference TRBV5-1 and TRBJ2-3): KAGVTQTPRYLIKTRGQQVTLSCSPISGHRSVSWYQQTPGQGLQFLFEYFSETQRNKGNFPGRFSGRQFSNSRSEMNVSTLELGDSALYLCASSLFGDTQYFGPGTRLTVL.

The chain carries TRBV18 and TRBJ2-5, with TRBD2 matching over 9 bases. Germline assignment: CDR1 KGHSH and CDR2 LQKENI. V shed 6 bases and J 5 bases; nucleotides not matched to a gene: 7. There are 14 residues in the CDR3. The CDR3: CASSGSGGLETQYF. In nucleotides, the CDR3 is TGTGCCAGCTCCGGTAGCGGGGGTTTGGAGACCCAGTACTTC.

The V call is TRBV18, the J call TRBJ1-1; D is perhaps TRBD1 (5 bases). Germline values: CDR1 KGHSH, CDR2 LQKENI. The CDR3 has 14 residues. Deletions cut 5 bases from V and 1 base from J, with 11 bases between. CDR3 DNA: TGTGCCAGCTCAAGTGCGGGGGGGAACACTGAAGCTTTCTTT. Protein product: CASSSAGGNTEAFF.

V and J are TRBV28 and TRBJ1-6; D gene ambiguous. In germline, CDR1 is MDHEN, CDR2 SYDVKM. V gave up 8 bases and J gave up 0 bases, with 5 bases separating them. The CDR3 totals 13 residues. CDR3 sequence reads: CASLSSYNSPLHF. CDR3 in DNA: TGTGCCAGCCTAAGCTCCTATAATTCACCCCTCCACTTT. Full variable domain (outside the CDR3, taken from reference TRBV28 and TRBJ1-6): DVKVTQSSRYLVKRTGEKVFLECVQDMDHENMFWYRQDPGLGLRLIYFSYDVKMKEKGDIPEGYSVSREKKERFSLILESASTNQTSMYLCASLSSYNSPLHFGNGTRLTVT.

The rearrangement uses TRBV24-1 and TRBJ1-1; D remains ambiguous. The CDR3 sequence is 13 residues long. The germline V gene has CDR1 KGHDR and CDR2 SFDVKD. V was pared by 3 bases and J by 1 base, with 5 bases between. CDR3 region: CATSDRENTEAFF. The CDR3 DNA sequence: TGTGCCACCAGTGATAGAGAGAACACTGAAGCTTTCTTT.

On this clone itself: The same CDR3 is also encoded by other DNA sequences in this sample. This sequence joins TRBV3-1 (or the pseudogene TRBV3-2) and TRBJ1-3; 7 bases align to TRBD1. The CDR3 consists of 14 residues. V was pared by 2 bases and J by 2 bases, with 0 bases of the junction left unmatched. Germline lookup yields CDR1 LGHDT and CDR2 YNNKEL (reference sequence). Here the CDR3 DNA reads TGTGCCAGCAGCCAACAGGGGGCTGGAAACACCATATATTTT. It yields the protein CASSQQGAGNTIYF.

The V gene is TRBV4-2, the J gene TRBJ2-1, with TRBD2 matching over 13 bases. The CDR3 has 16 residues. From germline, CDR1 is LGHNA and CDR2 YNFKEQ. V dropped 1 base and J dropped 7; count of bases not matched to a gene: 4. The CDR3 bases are TGTGCCAGCAGCCAAGCCCGACTAGCGGGGGGAAATGAGCAGTTCTTC. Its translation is CASSQARLAGGNEQFF.

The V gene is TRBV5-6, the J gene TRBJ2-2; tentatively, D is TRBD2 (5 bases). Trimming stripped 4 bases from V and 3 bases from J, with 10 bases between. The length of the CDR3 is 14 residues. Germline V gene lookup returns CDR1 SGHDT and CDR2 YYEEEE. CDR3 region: CASSQEAYTGELFF. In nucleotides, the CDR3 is TGTGCCAGCAGCCAGGAGGCTTACACCGGGGAGCTGTTTTTT.

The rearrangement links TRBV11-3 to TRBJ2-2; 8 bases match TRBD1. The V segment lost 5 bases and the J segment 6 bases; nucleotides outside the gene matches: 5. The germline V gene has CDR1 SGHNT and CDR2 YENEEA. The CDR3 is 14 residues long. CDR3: CASSLGQGSGELFF. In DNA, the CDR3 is TGTGCCAGCAGCCTCGGACAGGGCTCCGGGGAGCTGTTTTTT.

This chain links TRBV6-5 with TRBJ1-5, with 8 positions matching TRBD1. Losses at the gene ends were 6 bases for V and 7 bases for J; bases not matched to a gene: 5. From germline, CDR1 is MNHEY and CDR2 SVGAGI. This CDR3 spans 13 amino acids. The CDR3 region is CASRQDRAQPQHF. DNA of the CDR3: TGTGCCAGCAGACAGGACAGGGCCCAGCCCCAGCATTTT.

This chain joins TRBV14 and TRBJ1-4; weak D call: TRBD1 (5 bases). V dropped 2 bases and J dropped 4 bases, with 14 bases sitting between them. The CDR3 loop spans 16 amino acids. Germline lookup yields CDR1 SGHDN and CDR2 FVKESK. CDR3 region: CASSQWRGQNNEKLFF. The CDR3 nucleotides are TGTGCCAGCAGCCAATGGAGGGGCCAGAATAATGAAAAACTGTTTTTT.